This T cell receptor (beta chain) is from a study of cytomegalovirus exposure and HLA in healthy donors. General study findings and limits: Associated with cytomegalovirus, according to the listing, were around 160 TCR beta chains. Rarity characterized most TCR sequences, yet some public TCRs appeared in many donors. First-cohort TCR clusters were later found to tend to co-occur in the 120 or so validation repertoires.

From the 120-subject validation cohort, which was separate from the roughly 670-subject first cohort, the donors were drawn. Assay used: immunoSEQ multiplex PCR; TCRdb lists only in-frame clones, some missing. Found here are 60,000 or so clones, around 90% of them singletons; the top ten hold 2.2%. V was pared by 5 bases and J by 2 bases, with 6 bases of the junction left unmatched. The CDR3 totals 14 residues. From germline, CDR1 is SGHVS and CDR2 FQNEAQ. Concerning this clone itself: What it binds is unknown.

Sequenced input: PBMCs. V is TRBV7-8 and J is TRBJ2-7; 7 nucleotides line up with TRBD1. The sequence came from a woman in her twenties or thirties in good health and CMV-seronegative. CDR3 sequence (DNA): TGTGCCAGCAGCCCCGACAGGGTTCCCTACGAGCAGTACTTC. This sequence encodes CASSPDRVPYEQYF. The full variable domain, with the rest looked up from reference TRBV7-8 and TRBJ2-7, is GAGVSQSPRYKVAKRGQDVALRCDPISGHVSLFWYQQALGQGPEFLTYFQNEAQLDKSGLPSDRFFAERPEGSVSTLKIQRTQQEDSAVYLCASSPDRVPYEQYFGPGTRLTVT.